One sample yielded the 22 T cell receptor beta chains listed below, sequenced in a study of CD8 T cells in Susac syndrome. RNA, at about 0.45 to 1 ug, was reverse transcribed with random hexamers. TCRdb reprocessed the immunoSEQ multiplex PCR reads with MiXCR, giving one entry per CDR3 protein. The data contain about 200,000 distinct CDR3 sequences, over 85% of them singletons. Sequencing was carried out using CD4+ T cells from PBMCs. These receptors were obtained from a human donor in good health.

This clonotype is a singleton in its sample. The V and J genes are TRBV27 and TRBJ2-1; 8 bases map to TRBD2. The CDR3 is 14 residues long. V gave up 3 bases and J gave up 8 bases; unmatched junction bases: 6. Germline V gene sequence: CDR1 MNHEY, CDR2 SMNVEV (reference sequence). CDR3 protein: CASSFKRERDEQFF. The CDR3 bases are TGTGCCAGCAGTTTCAAGCGGGAGCGCGATGAGCAGTTCTTC.

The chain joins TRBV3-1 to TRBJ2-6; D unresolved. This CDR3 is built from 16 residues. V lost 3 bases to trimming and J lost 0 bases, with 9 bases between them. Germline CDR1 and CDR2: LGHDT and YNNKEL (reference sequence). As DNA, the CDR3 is TGTGCCAGCAGCCAGGGTCCCAACTCTGGGGCCAACGTCCTGACTTTC. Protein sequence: CASSQGPNSGANVLTF.

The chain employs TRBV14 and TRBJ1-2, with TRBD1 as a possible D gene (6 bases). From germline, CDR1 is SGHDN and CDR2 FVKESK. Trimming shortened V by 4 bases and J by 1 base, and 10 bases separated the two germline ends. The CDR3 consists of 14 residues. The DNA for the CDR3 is TGTGCCAGCAGCCCGATGGACAGTAACTATGGCTACACCTTC. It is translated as CASSPMDSNYGYTF.

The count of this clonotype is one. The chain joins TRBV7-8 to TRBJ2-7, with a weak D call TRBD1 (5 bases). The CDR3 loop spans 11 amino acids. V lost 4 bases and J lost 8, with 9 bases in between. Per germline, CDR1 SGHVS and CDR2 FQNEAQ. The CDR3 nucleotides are TGTGCCAGCAGCTGGGTGGGGCAGCAGTACTTC. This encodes CASSWVGQQYF.

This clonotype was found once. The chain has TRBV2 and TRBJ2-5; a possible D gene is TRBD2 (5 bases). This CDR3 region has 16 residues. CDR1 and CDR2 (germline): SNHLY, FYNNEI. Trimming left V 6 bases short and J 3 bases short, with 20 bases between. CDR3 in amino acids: CASRERVTAMEETQYF. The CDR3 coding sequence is TGTGCCAGCAGAGAGAGGGTGACTGCTATGGAAGAGACCCAGTACTTC.

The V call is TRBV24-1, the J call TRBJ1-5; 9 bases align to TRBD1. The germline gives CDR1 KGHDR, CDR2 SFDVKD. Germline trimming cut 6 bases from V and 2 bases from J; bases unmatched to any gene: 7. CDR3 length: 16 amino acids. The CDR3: CATSPTRDRGNQPQHF. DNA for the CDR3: TGTGCCACCAGTCCTACCCGGGACAGGGGCAATCAGCCCCAGCATTTT.

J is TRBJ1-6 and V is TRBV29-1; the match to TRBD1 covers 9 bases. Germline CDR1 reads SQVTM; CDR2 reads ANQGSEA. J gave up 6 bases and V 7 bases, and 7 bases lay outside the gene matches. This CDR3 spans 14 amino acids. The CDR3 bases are TGCAGCGCCGCCGTGGGACAGGGTAATTCACCCCTCCACTTT. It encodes CSAAVGQGNSPLHF.

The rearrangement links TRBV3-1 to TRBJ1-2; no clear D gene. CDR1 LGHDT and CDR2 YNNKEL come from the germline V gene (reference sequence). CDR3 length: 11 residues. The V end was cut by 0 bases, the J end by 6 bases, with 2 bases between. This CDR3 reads CASSQDDGYTF. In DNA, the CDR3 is TGTGCCAGCAGCCAAGATGATGGCTACACCTTC.

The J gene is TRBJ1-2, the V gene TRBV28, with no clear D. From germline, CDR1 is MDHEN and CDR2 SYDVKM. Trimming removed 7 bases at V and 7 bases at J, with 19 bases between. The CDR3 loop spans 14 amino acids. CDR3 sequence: CASTLARRVGGYTF. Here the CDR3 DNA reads TGTGCCAGCACCTTGGCGCGGAGGGTTGGTGGCTACACCTTC.

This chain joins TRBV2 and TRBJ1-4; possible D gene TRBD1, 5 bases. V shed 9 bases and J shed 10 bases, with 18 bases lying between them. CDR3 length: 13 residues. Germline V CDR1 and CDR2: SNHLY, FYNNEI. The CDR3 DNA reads TGTGCCAGTACCTCCCTTACCGGGGGAAAACTGTTTTTT. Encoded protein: CASTSLTGGKLFF.

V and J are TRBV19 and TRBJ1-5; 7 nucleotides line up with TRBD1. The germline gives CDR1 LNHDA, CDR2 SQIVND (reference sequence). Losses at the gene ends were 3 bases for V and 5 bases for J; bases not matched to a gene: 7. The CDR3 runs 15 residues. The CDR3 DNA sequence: TGTGCCAGTAGTATTTCCTACAGGGGAGATCAGCCCCAGCATTTT. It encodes CASSISYRGDQPQHF. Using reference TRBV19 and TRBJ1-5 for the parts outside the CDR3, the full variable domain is DGGITQSPKYLFRKEGQNVTLSCEQNLNHDAMYWYRQDPGQGLRLIYYSQIVNDFQKGDIAEGYSVSREKKESFPLTVTSAQKNPTAFYLCASSISYRGDQPQHFGDGTRLSIL.

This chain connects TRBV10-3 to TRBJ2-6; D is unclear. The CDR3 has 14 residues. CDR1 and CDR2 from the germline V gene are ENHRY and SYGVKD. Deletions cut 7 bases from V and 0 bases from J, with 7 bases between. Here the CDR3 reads CAITESSGANVLTF. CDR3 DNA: TGTGCCATCACGGAGAGCTCTGGGGCCAACGTCCTGACTTTC.

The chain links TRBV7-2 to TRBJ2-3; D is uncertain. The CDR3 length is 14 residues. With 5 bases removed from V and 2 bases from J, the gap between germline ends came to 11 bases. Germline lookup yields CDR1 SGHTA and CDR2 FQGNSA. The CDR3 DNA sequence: TGTGCCAGCAGCCCCCGAAGGGCCACAGATACGCAGTATTTT. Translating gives CASSPRRATDTQYF.

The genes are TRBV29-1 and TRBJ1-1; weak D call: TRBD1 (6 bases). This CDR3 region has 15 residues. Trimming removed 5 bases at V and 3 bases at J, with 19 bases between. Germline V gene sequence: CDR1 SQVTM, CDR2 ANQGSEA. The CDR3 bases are TGCAGCGTTAATTACGAGGGGGGCGCCCACACTGAAGCTTTCTTT. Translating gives CSVNYEGGAHTEAFF.

CDR3: CASSYYFVRTGNTIYF. DNA of the CDR3: TGTGCCAGCAGTTACTATTTCGTCCGGACTGGAAACACCATATATTTT. V gene TRBV6-6 combines with J gene TRBJ1-3, with D hard to call. V lost 1 base to trimming and J lost 2 bases, with 12 bases between them. Germline CDR1 and CDR2: MNHNY and SVGAGI (reference sequence). The CDR3 loop spans 16 amino acids.

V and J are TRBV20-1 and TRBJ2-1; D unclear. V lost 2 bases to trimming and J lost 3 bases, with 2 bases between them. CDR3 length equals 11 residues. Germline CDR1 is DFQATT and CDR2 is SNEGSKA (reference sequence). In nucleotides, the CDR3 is TGCAGTGCTAGAAACTACAATGAGCAGTTCTTC. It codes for CSARNYNEQFF.

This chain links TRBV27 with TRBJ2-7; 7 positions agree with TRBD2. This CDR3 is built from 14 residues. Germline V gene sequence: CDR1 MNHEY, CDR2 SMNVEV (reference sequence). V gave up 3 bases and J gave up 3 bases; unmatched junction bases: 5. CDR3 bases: TGTGCCAGCAGTTTTAGTTGGGGGGGCTACGAGCAGTACGTC. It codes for CASSFSWGGYEQYV.

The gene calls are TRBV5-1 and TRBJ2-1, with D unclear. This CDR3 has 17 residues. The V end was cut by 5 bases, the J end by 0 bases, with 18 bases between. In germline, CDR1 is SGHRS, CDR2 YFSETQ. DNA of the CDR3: TGCGCCAGCAGATTAGTCGAGTCGCAAAGCTCCTACAATGAGCAGTTCTTC. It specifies CASRLVESQSSYNEQFF.

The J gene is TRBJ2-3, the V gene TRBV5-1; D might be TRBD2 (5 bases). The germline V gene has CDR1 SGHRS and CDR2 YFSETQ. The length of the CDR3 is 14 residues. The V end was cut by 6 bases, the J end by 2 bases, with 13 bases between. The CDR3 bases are TGCGCCAGCAAGAAGGAGGATACCACAGATACGCAGTATTTT. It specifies CASKKEDTTDTQYF.

The CDR3 bases are TGTGCCAGCAGGACAGGGACTGACAATGAGCAGTTCTTC. Protein product: CASRTGTDNEQFF. The chain combines TRBV27 with TRBJ2-1; TRBD1 might be the D (7 bases). The CDR3 totals 13 residues. Germline V gives CDR1 MNHEY, CDR2 SMNVEV (reference sequence). V was trimmed by 6 bases and J by 5 bases, leaving 11 bases between them.

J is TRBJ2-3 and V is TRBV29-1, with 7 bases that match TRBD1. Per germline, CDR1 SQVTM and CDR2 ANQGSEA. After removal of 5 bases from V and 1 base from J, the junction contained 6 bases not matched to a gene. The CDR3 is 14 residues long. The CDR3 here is CSVPEGTGTDTQYF. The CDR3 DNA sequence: TGCAGCGTTCCCGAGGGGACAGGCACAGATACGCAGTATTTT.

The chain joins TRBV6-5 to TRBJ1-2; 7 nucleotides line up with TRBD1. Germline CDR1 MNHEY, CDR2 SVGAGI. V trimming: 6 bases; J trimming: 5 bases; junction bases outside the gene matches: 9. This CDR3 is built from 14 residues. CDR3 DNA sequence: TGTGCCAGCAGAAGAGGACAGGAAGCTTATGGCTACACCTTC. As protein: CASRRGQEAYGYTF.